This entry concerns a single T cell receptor (beta chain). The target antigen is unknown. One end of the junction varies from germline; a read error may be responsible. The data were taken from a study of response to subunit inactivated influenza vaccine. Overall study findings and caveats: Researchers suggested that each seasonal influenza vaccination recruits few new T cells.

TCRdb reprocessed the RT-PCR reads via MiXCR and lists one record per CDR3 protein. The sample carries roughly 570,000 distinct CDR3 sequences, around 13% recorded once. The input for sequencing was PBMCs from blood, taken 11 to 12 days after vaccination. This sequence originates from a man aged 45 to 65 who received an inactivated influenza vaccine.

In DNA form, the CDR3 reads TGTGCCAGCAGCTCCCAGTCAGGGGCGCCCTATAATGAGCAGTTCTTC. This translates into CASSSQSGAPYNEQFF. This chain uses TRBV5-4 with TRBJ2-1; tentative D call: TRBD1 (6 bases). From germline, CDR1 is SGHNT and CDR2 YYREEE (reference sequence). The CDR3 sequence is 16 residues long.